This is a list of T cell receptor beta chains from one sample in a study of T-cell reconstitution after alpha-beta-depleted transplantation in children. TCRdb re-called the PCR reads through MiXCR, storing one row per CDR3 protein. The sample contains about 240,000 distinct CDR3 sequences, 25% of which appear only once. This sample comprised PBMCs, obtained before TCRalphabeta/CD19-depleted stem cell transplant. These TCRs come from a girl aged 2-10 years with Fanconi anemia, due to receive a stem cell transplant. The CDR3 runs from the conserved cysteine through the conserved F or W.

TRBJ1-1	TRBV9	CASSVDPGANTEAFF
TRBJ2-6	TRBV20-1	CSARRDSFLSGANVLTF
TRBJ2-7	TRBV20-1	CSASWTASSYEQYF
TRBJ2-1	TRBV7-6	CASGTMMDNEQFF
TRBJ1-2	TRBV29-1	CSVVFQGYSYGYTF
TRBJ2-3	TRBV12-3/TRBV12-4	CAITQGFNTDTQYF
TRBJ1-5	TRBV29-1	CSVEDLHRSNQPQHF
TRBJ2-5	TRBV5-1	CASWTLKETQYF
TRBJ1-4	TRBV20-1	CSARAGTRNEKLFF
TRBJ2-1	TRBV5-5	CASSSPAQSSYNEQFF
TRBJ2-7	TRBV28	CASTTLDRYEQYF
TRBJ2-5	TRBV5-4	CASSSPLLGETQYF
TRBJ1-4	TRBV29-1	CSAGTGHEKLFF
TRBJ2-7	TRBV29-1	CSVGMGPHSYEQYF
TRBJ2-7	TRBV20-1	CSARPAGLYEQYF
TRBJ2-1	TRBV7-6	CASSFYGDNEQFF
TRBJ2-7	TRBV10-3	CAISPLAGTSYEQYF
TRBJ2-3	TRBV11-2	CASSLDSSGRMADTQYF
TRBJ2-1	TRBV2	CASSGSGNEQFF
TRBJ2-3	TRBV12-3/TRBV12-4	CASRTIAGDLGRQYF
TRBJ2-1	TRBV20-1	CSATEWTSVTNEQFF
TRBJ2-2	TRBV29-1	CSVEHKRGSTGELFF
TRBJ2-1	TRBV12-3/TRBV12-4	CASSVLINSYNEQFF
TRBJ2-1	TRBV7-3	CASSPSYDAGRRGEQFF
TRBJ2-7	TRBV20-1	CSASPGQGYEQYF
TRBJ2-1	TRBV24-1	CATSDIGSNEQFF
TRBJ2-2	TRBV7-2	CASSLNPGELFF
TRBJ2-7	TRBV20-1	CSAGETRSYEQYF
TRBJ2-7	TRBV20-1	CSAGFGRGRAYEQYF
TRBJ1-1	TRBV29-1	CSVERRMKWTEAFF
TRBJ2-7	TRBV5-1	CASSTLKRTAYEQYF
TRBJ1-5	TRBV12-3/TRBV12-4	CASSFSRSNQPQHF
TRBJ1-4	TRBV10-3	CAIRRDAFDEKLFF
TRBJ1-1	TRBV29-1	CTFWRGAEAFF
TRBJ2-3	TRBV5-1	CASNWGSTDTQYF
TRBJ2-7	TRBV4-1	CASSQDRQVLSYEQYF
TRBJ2-7	TRBV29-1	CSVEETRVPYEQYF
TRBJ1-1	TRBV29-1	CSVESWTGDYHWAFF
TRBJ2-5	TRBV20-1	CSARDSRRFQETQYF
TRBJ2-1	TRBV20-1	CSARAGTGGLNEQFF